These 27 T cell receptor beta chains were all obtained from the same sample, sequenced in a study of molecular identifiers for immune sequencing clone quantification. TCRdb re-analysed the PCR reads in MiXCR, keeping a single row per CDR3 protein. The table lists approximately 500,000 distinct CDR3 sequences, 20% to 25% of them singletons. The sequenced material came from naive CD8+ T cells from blood, with Jurkat cell RNA spiked in. Subset specified: FACS-sorted CD8+CD4-CCR7+CD45RA+ naive T cells. All receptors derive from a human donor in good health. Some libraries in this study had Jurkat cell RNA spiked in.

CDR3 amino acids: CASRPDSPVGELFF. Written as DNA, the CDR3 is TGTGCCAGCAGGCCCGACTCCCCGGTCGGGGAGCTGTTTTTT. This chain links TRBV6-4 with TRBJ2-2; D ambiguous. The ends were cut back, 6 bases at V and 7 bases at J, with 15 bases in the middle. Germline CDR1 reads MRHNA; CDR2 reads SNTAGT. The CDR3 spans 14 residues.

This clonotype was picked up many times. This chain uses TRBV9 with TRBJ2-7; D not certain. The CDR3 length is 14 residues. The germline V and J ends were trimmed by 1 base and 5 bases, with 13 bases remaining between them. The germline gives CDR1 SGDLS, CDR2 YYNGEE. CDR3 amino acids: CASSVSPGSHEQYF. The CDR3 DNA is TGTGCCAGCAGCGTATCACCGGGTAGTCACGAGCAGTACTTC.

This clonotype was seen repeatedly, ten times or more. V usage is TRBV20-1 and J usage is TRBJ2-7; D call uncertain. Germline V gene lookup returns CDR1 DFQATT and CDR2 SNEGSKA (reference sequence). This CDR3 is 13 amino acids long. Deletions cut 1 base from V and 1 base from J, with 8 bases between. CDR3 sequence (DNA): TGCAGTGCTAGAGGGAAACTGTCCTACGAGCAGTACTTC. This gives the protein CSARGKLSYEQYF.

This clonotype was found a few times. The chain is built from TRBV27 and TRBJ1-2; TRBD1 aligns across 10 bases. Germline loops: CDR1 MNHEY, CDR2 SMNVEV (reference sequence). The V gene end was trimmed by 6 bases and the J gene end by 5 bases; junction bases not matched to a gene: 9. This CDR3 region has 15 residues. CDR3 sequence reads: CASRKGQGVQYGYTF. DNA of the CDR3: TGTGCCAGCAGAAAAGGACAGGGGGTCCAGTATGGCTACACCTTC.

This clonotype was seen at least ten times. This chain connects TRBV12-3 or TRBV12-4 to TRBJ2-3, with TRBD2 identical over 8 bases. This CDR3 spans 15 amino acids. V shed 5 bases and J 6 bases; nucleotides not matched to a gene: 10. The CDR3 spells CASSASWRGDDTQYF. The CDR3 nucleotides read TGTGCCAGCAGTGCCAGCTGGCGGGGGGATGATACGCAGTATTTT.

This clonotype appeared a few times. V is TRBV4-1 and J is TRBJ2-2, with TRBD2 identical over 8 bases. Looked up from germline, CDR1 is MGHRA and CDR2 is YSYEKL. V was pared by 4 bases and J by 2 bases, with 6 bases of the junction left unmatched. CDR3 length: 16 residues. The CDR3 region has the DNA TGCGCCAGCAGCCGACCCGGGGGGGTTAACACCGGGGAGCTGTTTTTT. This sequence encodes CASSRPGGVNTGELFF.

About this clonotype: One junction end disagrees with the germline gene, perhaps due to a read error. V and J are TRBV6-5 and TRBJ2-2, with unresolved D. Germline V lookup: CDR1 MNHEY, CDR2 SVGAGI. CDR3 length: 16 amino acids. CDR3 DNA: TGTGCCAGCAGTCACTCGGCCCCGGACAACACCGGGGAGCTGTTTTTT. It translates to CASSHSAPDNTGELFF.

CDR3 in amino acids: CSARELAETYEQYF. CDR3 nucleotide sequence: TGCAGTGCTAGAGAACTTGCTGAAACCTACGAGCAGTACTTC. The rearrangement joins TRBV20-1 to TRBJ2-7; no definite D call. This CDR3 contains 14 residues. Trimming shortened V by 0 bases and J by 2 bases, and 11 bases separated the two germline ends. Germline CDR1 reads DFQATT; CDR2 reads SNEGSKA (reference sequence).

The chain has TRBV9 and TRBJ2-7, with 10 bases identical to TRBD2. The CDR3 loop spans 15 amino acids. Germline V CDR1 and CDR2: SGDLS, YYNGEE. Germline trimming cut 2 bases from V and 2 bases from J; bases unmatched to any gene: 4. The CDR3 loop reads CASSVSGGTTYEQYF. The CDR3 region has the DNA TGTGCCAGCAGCGTTAGCGGGGGGACGACCTACGAGCAGTACTTC.

The V and J genes are TRBV13 and TRBJ2-5; no firm D call. Germline V gene lookup returns CDR1 PRHDT and CDR2 FYEKMQ (reference sequence). This CDR3 region has 13 residues. The V and J ends lost 2 bases and 5 bases respectively, with 9 bases between them. CDR3 DNA sequence: TGTGCCAGCAGCTTACTGTCGGGCGAGACCCAGTACTTC. Amino acids: CASSLLSGETQYF.

To note about this clonotype: Likely a read error: the CDR3 ends without its conserved phenylalanine or tryptophan. The genes are TRBV5-3 and TRBJ1-1; TRBD1 is a possible D gene (6 bases). TRBV5-3 is an open reading frame whose function is uncertain. The CDR3 totals 13 residues. V was clipped by 8 bases and J by 0 bases, with 11 bases between them. CDR3 amino acids: CASNDRLNTEAFS. The DNA for the CDR3 is TGTGCCAGCAACGACAGGTTGAACACTGAAGCTTTCTCT.

This clonotype was recorded a few times. The CDR3 here is CASSWASSTLHF. Written as DNA, the CDR3 is TGTGCCAGTAGTTGGGCCAGTTCGACCCTCCACTTT. The V gene is TRBV19, the J gene TRBJ1-6, with D unclear. Per the germline V gene, CDR1 is LNHDA and CDR2 is SQIVND (reference sequence). The V end was cut by 5 bases, the J end by 14 bases, with 13 bases between. The CDR3 has 12 residues.

The chain has TRBV27 and TRBJ2-3; tentatively, D is TRBD2 (7 bases). V lost 6 bases, J lost 9 bases, and 22 bases lay in between. Germline V gives CDR1 MNHEY, CDR2 SMNVEV (reference sequence). The CDR3 has 15 residues. The CDR3 DNA reads TGTGCCAGCAGACTGCTAGGGGGGGGAGGGGAGACGCAGTATTTT. Protein sequence: CASRLLGGGGETQYF.

Notes on this clonotype: A read error may explain this, as a much larger clone is one base away. This sequence joins TRBV6-1 and TRBJ2-7; D not certain. The CDR3 runs 14 residues. V gave up 1 base and J gave up 2 bases, with 9 bases separating them. The germline gives CDR1 MNHNS, CDR2 SASEGT. The CDR3 DNA follows: TGTGCCAGCAGTGAAGGGATAGGGCCCTACGAGCAGTACTTC. Amino acids: CASSEGIGPYEQYF.

This chain joins TRBV7-2 and TRBJ1-2; D is uncertain. Germline CDR1 is SGHTA and CDR2 is FQGNSA. The CDR3 runs to 14 residues. Trimming cost V 3 bases and J 4 bases, with 12 bases left between them. The CDR3 here is CASSFGTRLYGYTF. DNA for the CDR3: TGTGCCAGCAGCTTCGGTACCCGGCTCTATGGCTACACCTTC.

In regard to this clonotype: A much larger clone lies a single base off, so this may be a read error. V is TRBV24-1 and J is TRBJ2-6; D possibly corresponds to TRBD1 (6 bases). The V end was cut by 6 bases, the J end by 8 bases, with 19 bases between. CDR3 length: 16 amino acids. Germline V gene lookup returns CDR1 KGHDR and CDR2 SFDVKD. The CDR3 DNA is TGTGCCACCAGTACCCATAAGGACGGGACACCCAACGTCCTGACTTTC. It yields the protein CATSTHKDGTPNVLTF.

The chain joins TRBV12-3 or TRBV12-4 to TRBJ2-3; D is ambiguous. Trimming shortened V by 11 bases and J by 3 bases, and 18 bases separated the two germline ends. The CDR3 has 14 residues. CDR3 sequence reads: CAVPSRHVTDTQYF. CDR3 nucleotide sequence: TGTGCCGTACCGTCCAGACACGTGACAGATACGCAGTATTTT.

This clonotype was found a few times. The chain recombines TRBV7-9 with TRBJ2-5; 11 bases agree with TRBD2. V dropped 6 bases and J dropped 3; count of bases not matched to a gene: 12. The CDR3 length is 17 residues. Germline V gives CDR1 SEHNR, CDR2 FQNEAQ (reference sequence). CDR3: CASRNLMVTSGKETQYF. Here the CDR3 DNA reads TGTGCCAGCAGGAATCTGATGGTGACTAGCGGGAAAGAGACCCAGTACTTC.

The chain is built from TRBV6-5 and TRBJ2-1; 12 nucleotides align to TRBD2. V dropped 2 bases and J dropped 7; count of bases not matched to a gene: 3. The CDR3 runs 15 residues. Germline CDR1 and CDR2: MNHEY and SVGAGI. The CDR3 loop is CASSYRLAGVNEQFF. In nucleotides, the CDR3 is TGTGCCAGCAGTTACCGACTAGCGGGGGTTAATGAGCAGTTCTTC.

The J gene is TRBJ1-1, the V gene TRBV11-2; weak D call: TRBD1 (6 bases). Germline V gene sequence: CDR1 SGHAT, CDR2 FQNNGV. V was cut by 5 bases and J by 0 bases, with 16 bases left in between. The length of the CDR3 is 16 residues. The CDR3 protein is CASSRTIGQMNTEAFF. CDR3 DNA: TGTGCCAGCAGCCGAACAATTGGACAGATGAACACTGAAGCTTTCTTT.

The chain is built from TRBV7-6 and TRBJ2-7; 8 bases map to TRBD1. CDR1 and CDR2 (germline): SGHVS, FNYEAQ. With V trimmed by 1 base and J by 4 bases, 12 bases remained unmatched. The CDR3 totals 17 residues. CDR3 residues: CASSLEQTTGGRYEQYF. CDR3 DNA sequence: TGTGCCAGCAGCTTAGAACAGACAACAGGGGGACGGTACGAGCAGTACTTC.

This chain links TRBV6-2 or TRBV6-3 with TRBJ2-1; tentatively, D is TRBD2 (6 bases). This CDR3 has 14 amino acids. CDR1 and CDR2 from the germline V gene are MNHEY and SVGEGT. V dropped 6 bases and J dropped 6 bases, with 15 bases sitting between them. CDR3 amino acids: CASSQGGAGNEQFF. Here the CDR3 DNA reads TGTGCCAGCAGCCAAGGAGGGGCGGGCAATGAGCAGTTCTTC.

This clonotype was seen ten or more times. J is TRBJ1-1 and V is TRBV19; 9 bases agree with TRBD1. Germline V gene sequence: CDR1 LNHDA, CDR2 SQIVND (reference sequence). This CDR3 spans 14 amino acids. V was pared by 5 bases and J by 5 bases, with 6 bases of the junction left unmatched. The CDR3 nucleotides read TGTGCCAGTAGTCCCGGACAGGGGTTGACTGAAGCTTTCTTT. Translating gives CASSPGQGLTEAFF. Supplemented by reference TRBV19 and TRBJ1-1, the full variable domain reads DGGITQSPKYLFRKEGQNVTLSCEQNLNHDAMYWYRQDPGQGLRLIYYSQIVNDFQKGDIAEGYSVSREKKESFPLTVTSAQKNPTAFYLCASSPGQGLTEAFFGQGTRLTVV.

Comments on this clonotype: A read error is possible here, since a much larger clone lies one base away. J is TRBJ1-1 and V is TRBV29-1; D is uncertain. This CDR3 is built from 11 residues. The V end lost 7 bases, the J end lost 4 bases, and 10 bases lay between the germline ends. Germline V gene lookup returns CDR1 SQVTM and CDR2 ANQGSEA. This CDR3 reads CSAIGGTEAFF. Written as DNA, the CDR3 is TGCAGCGCTATAGGCGGCACTGAAGCTTTCTTT.

This clonotype has ten or more counts. The V gene is TRBV28, the J gene TRBJ1-1; a weak D match, TRBD1 (6 bases). V lost 5 bases to trimming and J lost 3 bases, with 19 bases between them. The germline gives CDR1 MDHEN, CDR2 SYDVKM. The CDR3 has 16 amino acids. CDR3 region: CASSPTPLGAHTEAFF. The CDR3 nucleotides are TGTGCCAGCAGTCCAACTCCGTTGGGGGCGCACACTGAAGCTTTCTTT. The full variable domain, its missing parts supplied by reference TRBV28 and TRBJ1-1, is DVKVTQSSRYLVKRTGEKVFLECVQDMDHENMFWYRQDPGLGLRLIYFSYDVKMKEKGDIPEGYSVSREKKERFSLILESASTNQTSMYLCASSPTPLGAHTEAFFGQGTRLTVV.

The genes are TRBV9 and TRBJ1-1; 7 positions agree with TRBD1. CDR3 length: 15 residues. Unmatched junction bases numbered 13, after V lost 10 bases and J lost 1 base. The germline V gene has CDR1 SGDLS and CDR2 YYNGEE. The CDR3 protein is CAGNGDREWNTEAFF. CDR3 nucleotides: TGTGCCGGCAACGGTGACAGGGAATGGAACACTGAAGCTTTCTTT.

The chain couples TRBV4-1 to TRBJ2-5; 16 nucleotides line up with TRBD2. This CDR3 region has 18 residues. Germline CDR1 MGHRA, CDR2 YSYEKL. The V segment lost 4 bases and the J segment 5 bases; nucleotides outside the gene matches: 10. Here the CDR3 DNA reads TGCGCCAGCAGCCCAGCGGGACTAGCGGGGGGGACGTACGAGACCCAGTACTTC. Protein product: CASSPAGLAGGTYETQYF.